The 20 T cell receptor beta chains reported below all come from one sample, sequenced in a study of blood T cell repertoires in COVID-19. Clones were sequenced by immunoSEQ multiplex PCR, and TCRdb holds only the in-frame ones, with some missing. This sample has around 140,000 clones, with about 85% found just once. The specimen was peripheral blood. The receptors shown here come from a human donor with acute or convalescent COVID-19. The donor label of this sample is uncertain.

V and J are TRBV7-9 and TRBJ1-4; 7 positions agree with TRBD1. V trimming: 5 bases; J trimming: 5 bases; junction bases outside the gene matches: 5. Germline assignment: CDR1 SEHNR and CDR2 FQNEAQ (reference sequence). The CDR3 runs 14 residues. CDR3 sequence reads: CASSRQGPNEKLFF. The CDR3 DNA is TGTGCCAGCAGCCGACAGGGACCGAATGAAAAACTGTTTTTT. Combining the CDR3 with reference TRBV7-9 and TRBJ1-4 gives the whole variable domain DTGVSQNPRHKITKRGQNVTFRCDPISEHNRLYWYRQTLGQGPEFLTYFQNEAQLEKSRLLSDRFSAERPKGSFSTLEIQRTEQGDSAMYLCASSRQGPNEKLFFGSGTQLSVL.

For this clone: This same CDR3 is encoded by further DNA sequences in the sample. The chain couples TRBV4-2 to TRBJ2-3; TRBD2 aligns across 7 bases. CDR1 and CDR2 from the germline V gene are LGHNA and YNFKEQ. The CDR3 is 15 residues long. V shed 1 base and J 1 base; nucleotides not matched to a gene: 2. The CDR3 loop reads CASSQAGGGTDTQYF. The CDR3, as DNA: TGTGCCAGCAGCCAAGCGGGAGGTGGCACAGATACGCAGTATTTT.

The V gene is TRBV10-3, the J gene TRBJ2-1; 8 bases agree with TRBD1. In germline, CDR1 is ENHRY, CDR2 SYGVKD. The CDR3 is 15 amino acids. Losses at the gene ends were 6 bases for V and 3 bases for J; bases not matched to a gene: 7. CDR3 in DNA: TGTGCCATCAGAGCCAGGGGGCTAGGCTACAATGAGCAGTTCTTC. It yields the protein CAIRARGLGYNEQFF.

The chain uses TRBV9 and TRBJ1-3; tentative D call: TRBD1 (5 bases). The CDR3 contains 15 residues. From germline, CDR1 is SGDLS and CDR2 YYNGEE. Between the trimmed V and J ends, which lost 4 bases and 0 bases, there was a span of 11 bases. The CDR3 coding sequence is TGTGCCAGCAGCTCCATGGGGGGCTCTGGAAACACCATATATTTT. This encodes CASSSMGGSGNTIYF.

The CDR3, as DNA: TGTGCCAGCAGCCTCATTGGGGGGGTGTACTATGGCTACACCTTC. This gives the protein CASSLIGGVYYGYTF. This sequence joins TRBV7-9 and TRBJ1-2, with D possibly matching TRBD1 (5 bases). V lost 5 bases, J lost 3 bases, and 16 bases lay in between. The CDR3 length is 15 residues. From germline, CDR1 is SEHNR and CDR2 FQNEAQ (reference sequence).

This clone showed up just once. The chain joins TRBV2 to TRBJ2-2, with 7 bases aligning to TRBD1. The CDR3 extends over 14 amino acids. Germline lookup yields CDR1 SNHLY and CDR2 FYNNEI. V was clipped by 7 bases and J by 3 bases; unmatched bases: 5. This chain's CDR3 is CASNRGLYTGELFF. For the CDR3, the DNA is TGTGCCAGCAACAGGGGCCTTTACACCGGGGAGCTGTTTTTT.

This clone was seen only a few times. The chain recombines TRBV4-1 with TRBJ1-2; D is ambiguous. CDR3 length equals 17 residues. Germline lookup yields CDR1 MGHRA and CDR2 YSYEKL. The V gene lost 3 bases and the J gene lost 2 bases, with 19 bases spanning the gap. In nucleotides, the CDR3 is TGCGCCAGCAGCCAGAGCCCGGGATCCATCCTCAACTATGGCTACACCTTC. Its translation: CASSQSPGSILNYGYTF.

V gene TRBV5-6 combines with J gene TRBJ1-1; D uncertain. CDR1 SGHDT and CDR2 YYEEEE come from the germline V gene. V was shortened by 0 bases and J by 7 bases, with 16 bases between the two germline ends. The CDR3 sequence is 15 residues long. In DNA, the CDR3 is TGTGCCAGCAGCTTGGGGGCCCGGTACGGACTTGAAGCTTTCTTT. As protein: CASSLGARYGLEAFF.

This chain uses TRBV25-1 with TRBJ2-7; 8 nucleotides line up with TRBD2. Germline V lookup: CDR1 MGHDK, CDR2 SYGVNS. This CDR3 has 12 residues. Losses at the gene ends were 4 bases for V and 9 bases for J; bases not matched to a gene: 5. The CDR3 DNA reads TGTGCCAGCAGTGCCCTCGGGGGGGTGCAGTACTTC. Residues: CASSALGGVQYF.

The chain links TRBV5-1 to TRBJ2-3, with 10 positions matching TRBD2. The CDR3 extends over 13 amino acids. Germline-derived CDR1 and CDR2 are SGHRS and YFSETQ. V shed 7 bases and J 6 bases; nucleotides not matched to a gene: 5. The CDR3 sequence is CASSEREGDTQYF. As DNA, the CDR3 is TGCGCCAGCTCTGAGCGGGAGGGGGATACGCAGTATTTT. The complete variable domain, with remaining parts taken from reference TRBV5-1 and TRBJ2-3, reads KAGVTQTPRYLIKTRGQQVTLSCSPISGHRSVSWYQQTPGQGLQFLFEYFSETQRNKGNFPGRFSGRQFSNSRSEMNVSTLELGDSALYLCASSEREGDTQYFGPGTRLTVL.

The V gene is TRBV7-2, the J gene TRBJ1-4; 7 bases align to TRBD1. The CDR3 consists of 14 residues. CDR1 and CDR2 (germline): SGHTA, FQGNSA. After removal of 2 bases from V and 14 bases from J, the junction contained 11 bases not matched to a gene. CDR3 sequence (DNA): TGTGCCAGCAGCTTATCCGGGACAGCGCCCTTGCTGTTTTTT. It encodes CASSLSGTAPLLFF.

This sequence joins TRBV19 and TRBJ1-5; D may be TRBD1 (6 bases). Germline lookup yields CDR1 LNHDA and CDR2 SQIVND (reference sequence). The CDR3 sequence is 14 residues long. V dropped 3 bases and J dropped 2 bases, with 8 bases sitting between them. CDR3 DNA sequence: TGTGCCAGTAGTATCAGACAGGGCAATCAGCCCCAGCATTTT. Protein sequence: CASSIRQGNQPQHF.

This chain links TRBV7-3 with TRBJ2-5, with 8 bases lining up with TRBD2. CDR1 SGHTA and CDR2 FQGTGA come from the germline V gene. The CDR3 is made up of 14 amino acids. Germline trimming cut 3 bases from V and 5 bases from J; bases unmatched to any gene: 5. CDR3 coding DNA: TGTGCCAGCAGCTTGGGGGTAGCGGGGGAGACCCAGTACTTC. It yields the protein CASSLGVAGETQYF.

The rearrangement links TRBV5-5 to TRBJ1-4; TRBD1 matches 8 bases. J was trimmed by 5 bases and V by 0 bases; bases with no gene match: 3. The CDR3 length is 15 residues. Germline loops: CDR1 SGHKS, CDR2 YYEKEE (reference sequence). This CDR3 reads CASSLAGGANEKLFF. For the CDR3, the DNA is TGTGCCAGCAGCTTGGCAGGGGGCGCGAATGAAAAACTGTTTTTT.

The V gene is TRBV7-3, the J gene TRBJ2-1; 8 nucleotides match TRBD2. The germline V gene encodes CDR1 SGHTA and CDR2 FQGTGA. CDR3 size: 14 residues. Germline trimming cut 3 bases from V and 7 bases from J; bases unmatched to any gene: 5. The CDR3 nucleotides are TGTGCCAGCAGCTTCGGGAGGGCGAGGAATGAGCAGTTCTTC. This encodes CASSFGRARNEQFF.

The chain carries TRBV19 and TRBJ1-4, with 12 bases that match TRBD1. V was clipped by 6 bases and J by 0 bases; unmatched bases: 11. Per germline, CDR1 LNHDA and CDR2 SQIVND (reference sequence). The CDR3 is 19 residues long. The CDR3 region is CASRGTGGVPRSTNEKLFF. In DNA, the CDR3 is TGTGCCAGTAGGGGGACAGGGGGCGTCCCTAGGTCAACTAATGAAAAACTGTTTTTT.

To note about this clone: In the same sample, other DNA sequences code for this CDR3. This chain joins TRBV27 and TRBJ2-6, with D perhaps matching TRBD1 (5 bases). CDR1 is MNHEY and CDR2 is SMNVEV in the germline V gene (reference sequence). V shed 6 bases and J shed 0 bases, with 9 bases lying between them. The CDR3 runs to 15 residues. The CDR3 DNA follows: TGTGCCAGCAGAGCAGGGCCCTCTGGGGCCAACGTCCTGACTTTC. This gives the protein CASRAGPSGANVLTF.

This clone has only a few counts. The V call is TRBV10-3, the J call TRBJ1-2; no definite D call. The CDR3 is 13 amino acids. The V and J ends lost 4 bases and 8 bases respectively, with 14 bases between them. Germline CDR1 ENHRY, CDR2 SYGVKD. CDR3 amino acids: CAISVTGVEGYTF. The DNA for the CDR3 is TGTGCCATCAGTGTGACGGGAGTCGAGGGCTACACCTTC.

The gene calls are TRBV4-3 and TRBJ2-3; 12 bases agree with TRBD2. The germline CDR1 and CDR2 sequences are LGHNA and YSLEER. There are 16 residues in the CDR3. With 3 bases clipped from V and 2 bases from J, the junction kept 3 bases outside the gene matches. CDR3 sequence reads: CASSQGLAGSTDTQYF. The CDR3 DNA follows: TGCGCCAGCAGCCAGGGACTAGCGGGTTCCACAGATACGCAGTATTTT.

V is TRBV19 and J is TRBJ1-4; 7 bases map to TRBD1. The CDR3 consists of 14 residues. The germline V gene has CDR1 LNHDA and CDR2 SQIVND (reference sequence). The V and J ends lost 9 bases and 7 bases, in that order; junction bases with no gene match: 11. The CDR3 sequence: CASIPNRGSEKLFF. Here the CDR3 DNA reads TGTGCCAGCATCCCCAACAGGGGTAGTGAAAAACTGTTTTTT.